What follows are 18 T cell receptor beta chains derived from one specimen sequenced in a study of response to subunit inactivated influenza vaccine. TCRdb re-called the RT-PCR reads through MiXCR, storing one row per CDR3 protein. The table lists about 650,000 distinct CDR3 sequences, 14% of them singletons. The sample consisted of PBMCs from blood, taken around two weeks before vaccination. The receptor set was obtained from a man between 50 and 59 years old who received an inactivated influenza vaccine.

This clonotype occurred many times. The genes are TRBV20-1 and TRBJ2-7; 7 nucleotides agree with TRBD1. The V segment lost 6 bases and the J segment 4 bases; nucleotides outside the gene matches: 9. This CDR3 is built from 13 residues. Germline V gene lookup returns CDR1 DFQATT and CDR2 SNEGSKA (reference sequence). The CDR3 is CSATNRGPYEQYF. The CDR3 DNA follows: TGCAGTGCGACTAACAGGGGCCCGTACGAGCAGTACTTC.

As regards this clonotype: It may be a read error: a sequence one base away is much more abundant. The conserved closing phenylalanine or tryptophan is absent in this CDR3, likely reflecting a read error. The V and J genes are TRBV6-2 or TRBV6-3 and TRBJ2-7; 8 bases agree with TRBD2. CDR3 length equals 16 residues. J gave up 1 base and V 6 bases, and 11 bases lay outside the gene matches. In germline, CDR1 is MNHEY, CDR2 SVGEGT. CDR3 in DNA: TGTGCCAGCAGGAAGGAAGCGGGAGAGTTTTCCTACGAGCAGTACTCC. Its protein is CASRKEAGEFSYEQYS.

This clonotype was recorded only once. The V call is TRBV4-3, the J call TRBJ2-1; TRBD1 matches 7 bases. This CDR3 region has 16 residues. CDR1 is LGHNA and CDR2 is YSLEER in the germline V gene. J was trimmed by 2 bases and V by 3 bases; bases with no gene match: 7. The CDR3 DNA sequence: TGCGCCAGCAGCCAGGACTTCACAGGGGCCTACAATGAGCAGTTCTTC. Its translation is CASSQDFTGAYNEQFF.

In its sample, this clonotype is medium-sized. The V call is TRBV7-9, the J call TRBJ2-1; D might be TRBD2 (6 bases). Germline CDR1 reads SEHNR; CDR2 reads FQNEAQ (reference sequence). The CDR3 runs 14 residues. Deletions cut 5 bases from V and 10 bases from J, with 18 bases between. CDR3 sequence (DNA): TGTGCCAGCAGCCCCCCTGGGGGGATAGGGGAGCAGTTCTTC. It specifies CASSPPGGIGEQFF.

This chain links TRBV19 with TRBJ1-1; D is uncertain. V was cut by 5 bases and J by 0 bases, with 7 bases left in between. The CDR3 has 13 amino acids. In germline, CDR1 is LNHDA, CDR2 SQIVND (reference sequence). CDR3 in amino acids: CASSGSMNTEAFF. In nucleotides, the CDR3 is TGTGCCAGTAGTGGAAGCATGAACACTGAAGCTTTCTTT.

The chain uses TRBV20-1 and TRBJ2-1; no clear D. Per the germline V gene, CDR1 is DFQATT and CDR2 is SNEGSKA (reference sequence). V lost 3 bases, J lost 8 bases, and 5 bases lay in between. This CDR3 has 10 amino acids. CDR3 residues: CSASTDEQFF. For the CDR3, the DNA is TGCAGTGCTAGTACCGATGAGCAGTTCTTC.

V is TRBV29-1 and J is TRBJ1-1; TRBD1 matches at 10 bases. Germline loops: CDR1 SQVTM, CDR2 ANQGSEA. The ends lost 5 bases at V and 7 bases at J; junction bases unmatched: 10. This CDR3 spans 14 amino acids. The CDR3 coding sequence is TGCAGCGTTTCTTCCGGGACAGGGGTTTTTGAAGCTTTCTTT. It is translated as CSVSSGTGVFEAFF. Supplemented by reference TRBV29-1 and TRBJ1-1, the full variable domain reads SAVISQKPSRDICQRGTSLTIQCQVDSQVTMMFWYRQQPGQSLTLIATANQGSEATYESGFVIDKFPISRPNLTFSTLTVSNMSPEDSSIYLCSVSSGTGVFEAFFGQGTRLTVV.

CDR3 DNA: TGTGCCAGCAGAGGAAGAGGTGGGGCAAGGAACACTGAAGCTTTCTTT. It specifies CASRGRGGARNTEAFF. This chain connects TRBV2 to TRBJ1-1, with D perhaps TRBD1 (5 bases). Looked up from germline, CDR1 is SNHLY and CDR2 is FYNNEI. The CDR3 length is 16 residues. V lost 6 bases and J lost 1, with 18 bases in between.

This clonotype has only a few counts. The rearrangement uses TRBV16 and TRBJ2-3, with 10 bases aligning to TRBD2. Losses at the gene ends were 4 bases for V and 7 bases for J; bases not matched to a gene: 8. CDR3 size: 15 residues. The V gene's germline CDR1 is KGHSY and CDR2 FQNENV. The CDR3 loop is CASSRGLAEFNTQYF. For the CDR3, the DNA is TGTGCCAGCAGCCGAGGACTAGCGGAGTTTAATACGCAGTATTTT.

Note on this clonotype: A junction end diverges from the germline sequence, so it may reflect a read error. V and J are TRBV5-1 and TRBJ1-1, with D unclear. Per germline, CDR1 SGHRS and CDR2 YFSETQ. The CDR3 totals 13 residues. The CDR3, as DNA: TGCGCCACCAGCGCGGGGATGGGGACTGAAGCTTTCTTT. This sequence encodes CATSAGMGTEAFF.

A few counts support this clonotype. This chain joins TRBV28 and TRBJ2-7, with 7 bases identical to TRBD1. Trimming removed 6 bases from V and 7 bases from J; junction bases left unmatched: 9. The CDR3 is made up of 13 amino acids. Germline values: CDR1 MDHEN, CDR2 SYDVKM. As DNA, the CDR3 is TGTGCCAGCAGCCTACACCACAGGGGTGAGCAGTACTTC. This sequence encodes CASSLHHRGEQYF.

This clonotype has just a few counts. The CDR3 protein is CASSWTTGELFF. In nucleotides, the CDR3 is TGTGCCAGCAGTTGGACTACCGGGGAGCTGTTTTTT. This chain joins TRBV12-3 or TRBV12-4 and TRBJ2-2; tentative D call: TRBD2 (5 bases). The germline V and J ends were trimmed by 4 bases and 5 bases, with 5 bases remaining between them. The CDR3 runs to 12 residues.

The chain employs TRBV4-3 and TRBJ1-4; possibly TRBD1 for D (5 bases). In germline, CDR1 is LGHNA, CDR2 YSLEER. V was pared by 5 bases and J by 4 bases, with 11 bases between. The CDR3 is 14 residues long. The DNA for the CDR3 is TGCGCCAGCAGCAAAGGGGTGGGTAATGAAAAACTGTTTTTT. It specifies CASSKGVGNEKLFF.

The chain recombines TRBV7-2 with TRBJ2-1; D might be TRBD2 (6 bases). The CDR3 length is 17 residues. V shed 4 bases and J shed 0 bases, with 16 bases lying between them. CDR1 and CDR2 from the germline V gene are SGHTA and FQGNSA. The CDR3 reads CASSSQGGLGSYNEQFF. The CDR3 coding sequence is TGTGCCAGCAGCTCCCAGGGAGGCCTGGGCTCCTACAATGAGCAGTTCTTC.

This clonotype was recorded many times. The chain is built from TRBV20-1 and TRBJ2-7; TRBD2 matches 8 bases. There are 15 residues in the CDR3. The V and J ends lost 0 bases and 1 base, in that order; junction bases with no gene match: 5. Germline lookup yields CDR1 DFQATT and CDR2 SNEGSKA (reference sequence). The CDR3 DNA sequence: TGCAGTGCTAGAGATTTCACTAGCGGTTCCTACGAGCAGTACTTC. Protein sequence: CSARDFTSGSYEQYF.

The chain is built from TRBV6-5 and TRBJ2-2; D ambiguous. CDR1 MNHEY and CDR2 SVGAGI come from the germline V gene. This CDR3 is 14 amino acids long. The V end lost 6 bases, the J end lost 2 bases, and 10 bases lay between the germline ends. The CDR3 loop reads CASRYKINTGELFF. The DNA of the CDR3 is TGTGCCAGCAGATACAAAATAAACACCGGGGAGCTGTTTTTT.

This clonotype came up many times. The chain links TRBV4-2 to TRBJ2-1; 7 bases are shared with TRBD1. Per germline, CDR1 LGHNA and CDR2 YNFKEQ. Unmatched junction bases numbered 15, after V lost 5 bases and J lost 5 bases. The CDR3 extends over 17 amino acids. The CDR3 bases are TGTGCCAGCAGCTCTCACTCCGGGACAGAGAAAGACAATGAGCAGTTCTTC. Protein product: CASSSHSGTEKDNEQFF.

CDR3 DNA sequence: TGTGCCAGCAGTTTAGGCCCGGCGGGGACGGCGGTGCAGTACTTC. Its translation: CASSLGPAGTAVQYF. The J gene is TRBJ2-7, the V gene TRBV27; perhaps TRBD2 as D (6 bases). The CDR3 length is 15 residues. The germline V and J ends were trimmed by 2 bases and 9 bases, with 20 bases remaining between them. CDR1 and CDR2 from the germline V gene are MNHEY and SMNVEV (reference sequence).